Each of the 31 T cell receptor beta chains below was sequenced from the same sample in a study of blood T cell repertoires in COVID-19. Data came from immunoSEQ multiplex PCR; TCRdb stores just in-frame clones and leaves some out. The profile covers approximately 170,000 clones, with 80% to 85% appearing a single time and approximately 10% taken by the ten largest. The specimen was peripheral blood. The source is a man aged 70-80 years with active or convalescent COVID-19.

CDR3 region: CASSLHGGSEAFF. CDR3 nucleotides: TGTGCCAGCAGTCTCCACGGCGGGTCTGAAGCTTTCTTT. The chain couples TRBV6-2 or TRBV6-3 to TRBJ1-1; D gene unclear. The CDR3 consists of 13 residues. The V gene lost 5 bases and the J gene lost 6 bases, with 13 bases spanning the gap. CDR1 is MNHEY, CDR2 SVGEGT, per germline.

This sequence joins TRBV7-2 and TRBJ2-7, with D possibly being TRBD1 (5 bases). Germline lookup yields CDR1 SGHTA and CDR2 FQGNSA. The length of the CDR3 is 15 residues. Trimming pared 7 bases from V and 2 bases from J, leaving 18 bases between. The DNA for the CDR3 is TGTGCCAGCACCCCTTACCAAGGGGCCGCCTACGAGCAGTACTTC. Its translation is CASTPYQGAAYEQYF.

This rearrangement joins TRBV6-6 to TRBJ1-2; D may be TRBD1 (5 bases). In germline, CDR1 is MNHNY, CDR2 SVGAGI (reference sequence). V shed 4 bases and J shed 8 bases, with 11 bases lying between them. The CDR3 extends over 12 amino acids. The CDR3 region is CASSWGLGGYTF. The CDR3 coding sequence is TGTGCCAGCAGTTGGGGCCTGGGAGGCTACACCTTC.

This chain uses TRBV28 with TRBJ1-5, with TRBD1 as a possible D gene (5 bases). This CDR3 contains 15 residues. V dropped 5 bases and J dropped 0 bases, with 11 bases sitting between them. Germline assignment: CDR1 MDHEN and CDR2 SYDVKM. CDR3 in DNA: TGTGCCAGCAGTGGGGGGGATTATAGCAATCAGCCCCAGCATTTT. Residues: CASSGGDYSNQPQHF.

Concerning this clone itself: A junction boundary mismatches the germline segment, possibly from a read error. The J gene is TRBJ2-3, the V gene TRBV11-2; TRBD1 agrees at 8 bases. Germline CDR1 SGHAT, CDR2 FQNNGV. This CDR3 is built from 15 residues. The CDR3 DNA follows: TGTGCCAGCAGCCGAAGACAGGGGAGCACAGATACGCCGTATTTT. Translation: CASSRRQGSTDTPYF.

The genes are TRBV6-5 and TRBJ1-4, with D maybe TRBD1 (5 bases). Germline assignment: CDR1 MNHEY and CDR2 SVGAGI. With 6 bases removed from V and 5 bases from J, the gap between germline ends came to 13 bases. The CDR3 is made up of 14 amino acids. The CDR3 loop reads CASSRGGFNEKLFF. Here the CDR3 DNA reads TGTGCCAGCAGCCGGGGGGGTTTCAATGAAAAACTGTTTTTT.

Turning to this clone: Distinct nucleotide sequences in the sample also encode this CDR3. This rearrangement joins TRBV6-2 or TRBV6-3 to TRBJ1-2; 7 nucleotides line up with TRBD1. Germline CDR1 and CDR2: MNHEY and SVGEGT. V gave up 6 bases and J gave up 3 bases; unmatched junction bases: 1. The CDR3 length is 12 residues. CDR3 in amino acids: CASSQGDYGYTF. CDR3 nucleotide sequence: TGTGCCAGCAGCCAGGGGGACTATGGCTACACCTTC.

The chain joins TRBV19 to TRBJ1-2, with 12 bases aligning to TRBD1. Germline V CDR1 and CDR2: LNHDA, SQIVND (reference sequence). The CDR3 consists of 15 residues. Trimming took 9 bases from V and 7 from J; bases not matched to a gene: 12. CDR3 bases: TGTGCCAGCGGGCCTGCCGGGACAGGGGGCTTTGGCTACACCTTC. Translation gives CASGPAGTGGFGYTF. The full variable domain, its missing parts supplied by reference TRBV19 and TRBJ1-2, is DGGITQSPKYLFRKEGQNVTLSCEQNLNHDAMYWYRQDPGQGLRLIYYSQIVNDFQKGDIAEGYSVSREKKESFPLTVTSAQKNPTAFYLCASGPAGTGGFGYTFGSGTRLTVV.

The chain is built from TRBV14 and TRBJ1-3; no firm D call. Trimming pared 4 bases from V and 0 bases from J, leaving 10 bases between. Per germline, CDR1 SGHDN and CDR2 FVKESK. The length of the CDR3 is 15 residues. The CDR3 protein is CASSPPGNSGNTIYF. DNA for the CDR3: TGTGCCAGCAGCCCCCCGGGGAACTCTGGAAACACCATATATTTT.

The CDR3, as DNA: TGTGCCAGCAGACCCGCGGTAACTTCTACCCAGGCTTTCTTT. Translation gives CASRPAVTSTQAFF. This chain connects TRBV5-5 to TRBJ1-1, with D hard to call. The CDR3 totals 14 residues. Germline V lookup: CDR1 SGHKS, CDR2 YYEKEE (reference sequence). V dropped 5 bases and J dropped 11 bases, with 22 bases sitting between them. The full variable domain, in which reference TRBV5-5 and TRBJ1-1 provide the parts outside the CDR3, is DAGVTQSPTHLIKTRGQQVTLRCSPISGHKSVSWYQQVLGQGPQFIFQYYEKEERGRGNFPDRFSARQFPNYSSELNVNALLLGDSALYLCASRPAVTSTQAFFGQGTRLTVV.

This rearrangement joins TRBV5-1 to TRBJ2-7, with TRBD1 matching 7 bases. The CDR3 contains 13 residues. Trimming removed 1 base from V and 4 bases from J; junction bases left unmatched: 2. Germline lookup yields CDR1 SGHRS and CDR2 YFSETQ. The CDR3 is CASSLTGVYEQYF. The CDR3 DNA is TGCGCCAGCAGCTTGACAGGGGTTTACGAGCAGTACTTC.

V and J are TRBV5-1 and TRBJ2-7, with 9 bases identical to TRBD1. CDR1 SGHRS and CDR2 YFSETQ come from the germline V gene. The J segment lost 2 bases and the V segment lost 4 bases, leaving 7 bases of the junction unmatched. The CDR3 spans 15 residues. CDR3 in DNA: TGCGCCAGCAGCCCACGAGGGACAGGGACCTACGAGCAGTACTTC. Its translation is CASSPRGTGTYEQYF.

This chain uses TRBV28 with TRBJ2-3; 8 nucleotides agree with TRBD2. CDR3 size: 16 residues. Germline trimming cut 5 bases from V and 4 bases from J; bases unmatched to any gene: 11. CDR1 MDHEN and CDR2 SYDVKM come from the germline V gene. CDR3 nucleotide sequence: TGTGCCAGCAGTCCCTGGGGGACGGGAGGGGCAGATACGCAGTATTTT. Its translation is CASSPWGTGGADTQYF.

The chain combines TRBV7-2 with TRBJ1-1; no definite D call. The CDR3 has 14 amino acids. Trimming stripped 1 base from V and 4 bases from J, with 10 bases between. CDR1 and CDR2 (germline): SGHTA, FQGNSA. The CDR3, as DNA: TGTGCCAGCAGCTTAGAGTTCAGATCCACTGAAGCTTTCTTT. This translates into CASSLEFRSTEAFF. The entire variable domain, with the rest obtained from reference TRBV7-2 and TRBJ1-1, is as follows: GAGVSQSPSNKVTEKGKDVELRCDPISGHTALYWYRQSLGQGLEFLIYFQGNSAPDKSGLPSDRFSAERTGGSVSTLTIQRTQQEDSAVYLCASSLEFRSTEAFFGQGTRLTVV.

The chain carries TRBV4-1 and TRBJ2-2; TRBD1 is a possible D gene (6 bases). This CDR3 is built from 15 residues. Between the trimmed V and J ends, which lost 6 bases and 1 base, there was a span of 12 bases. CDR1 and CDR2 from the germline V gene are MGHRA and YSYEKL. Here the CDR3 DNA reads TGCGCCAGCAGGTTGGGGGCGCAGAACACCGGGGAGCTGTTTTTT. Encoded protein: CASRLGAQNTGELFF.

This chain joins TRBV18 and TRBJ2-1; 7 nucleotides agree with TRBD1. Losses at the gene ends were 5 bases for V and 1 base for J; bases not matched to a gene: 14. This CDR3 comprises 18 residues. CDR1 is KGHSH and CDR2 is LQKENI in the germline V gene. CDR3 in amino acids: CASSEWTGNLRSYNEQFF. As DNA, the CDR3 is TGTGCCAGCTCAGAATGGACAGGTAATCTCAGATCCTACAATGAGCAGTTCTTC.

The rearrangement links TRBV6-5 to TRBJ2-1, with TRBD1 matching 8 bases. This CDR3 spans 14 amino acids. Losses at the gene ends were 8 bases for V and 6 bases for J; bases not matched to a gene: 9. The V gene's germline CDR1 is MNHEY and CDR2 SVGAGI. CDR3 loop: CASRQGRRGNEQFF. CDR3 bases: TGTGCCAGCCGACAGGGGCGTCGGGGCAATGAGCAGTTCTTC.

This chain uses TRBV10-3 with TRBJ2-1; tentatively, D is TRBD1 (6 bases). CDR1 and CDR2 from the germline V gene are ENHRY and SYGVKD. The CDR3 length is 15 residues. Trimming pared 8 bases from V and 2 bases from J, leaving 16 bases between. Written as DNA, the CDR3 is TGTGCCATCGGTATCTACAGGGCCCCCTACAATGAGCAGTTCTTC. Its translation: CAIGIYRAPYNEQFF.

This clone was counted a few times. V is TRBV5-1 and J is TRBJ1-5, with a possible D match to TRBD1 (6 bases). The CDR3 contains 13 residues. V lost 1 base and J 7 bases, leaving 9 bases between the germline ends. Germline V gene data show CDR1 as SGHRS and CDR2 as YFSETQ. The CDR3 here is CASSLSGVQPQHF. For the CDR3, the DNA is TGCGCCAGCAGCTTGTCAGGGGTGCAGCCCCAGCATTTT.

The chain carries TRBV2 and TRBJ2-3, with D tentatively TRBD2 (5 bases). The V and J ends lost 6 bases and 2 bases respectively, with 15 bases between them. Germline values: CDR1 SNHLY, CDR2 FYNNEI. The CDR3 sequence is 15 residues long. The CDR3 DNA reads TGTGCCAGCAGAACCACTAGTACGAACACAGATACGCAGTATTTT. Translation gives CASRTTSTNTDTQYF.

V and J are TRBV2 and TRBJ2-3; TRBD1 might be the D (6 bases). Germline V gene sequence: CDR1 SNHLY, CDR2 FYNNEI. V lost 6 bases and J lost 5, with 9 bases in between. This CDR3 contains 12 residues. The CDR3 spells CASRARGDTQYF. CDR3 sequence (DNA): TGTGCCAGCAGGGCCAGGGGAGATACGCAGTATTTT.

The V and J genes are TRBV5-1 and TRBJ1-2; TRBD1 is a possible D gene (5 bases). Germline V gene lookup returns CDR1 SGHRS and CDR2 YFSETQ. The CDR3 contains 13 residues. Trimming took off 4 bases at V and 2 bases at J, with 9 bases between the two ends. The chain's CDR3 is CASSPGANYGYTF. The CDR3 DNA follows: TGCGCCAGCAGCCCTGGGGCGAACTATGGCTACACCTTC.

In its sample, this clone was seen once. The rearrangement uses TRBV29-1 and TRBJ2-2; D gene uncertain. V was shortened by 7 bases and J by 0 bases, with 12 bases between the two germline ends. Germline V gene lookup returns CDR1 SQVTM and CDR2 ANQGSEA. The CDR3 extends over 14 amino acids. This chain's CDR3 is CSASQSSNTGELFF. The CDR3 DNA sequence: TGCAGCGCAAGTCAGTCCTCGAACACCGGGGAGCTGTTTTTT.

This clone was picked up a small number of times. The chain combines TRBV7-2 with TRBJ2-6, with a weak D call TRBD1 (5 bases). The CDR3 runs 16 residues. The germline V gene encodes CDR1 SGHTA and CDR2 FQGNSA. V lost 2 bases to trimming and J lost 4 bases, with 12 bases between them. CDR3: CASSLPGSYGANVLTF. DNA for the CDR3: TGTGCCAGCAGCTTACCAGGGTCCTACGGGGCCAACGTCCTGACTTTC.

The chain joins TRBV13 to TRBJ1-1, with D perhaps matching TRBD1 (6 bases). Germline CDR1 and CDR2: PRHDT and FYEKMQ (reference sequence). This CDR3 comprises 14 residues. The V gene lost 4 bases and the J gene lost 2 bases, with 11 bases spanning the gap. CDR3 sequence (DNA): TGTGCCAGCAGCTCGGGACACCTAAACACTGAAGCTTTCTTT. Its translation is CASSSGHLNTEAFF.

The chain couples TRBV6-5 to TRBJ1-2; 7 bases match TRBD1. The CDR3 runs 15 residues. Germline lookup yields CDR1 MNHEY and CDR2 SVGAGI. The V gene end was trimmed by 4 bases and the J gene end by 5 bases; junction bases not matched to a gene: 10. CDR3 DNA sequence: TGTGCCAGCAGTTTCAACGGACAGGCGCCTTATGGCTACACCTTC. This encodes CASSFNGQAPYGYTF.

This clone came up once. The CDR3 loop is CASSRDRGYGYTF. CDR3 in DNA: TGTGCCAGCAGCCGTGACAGGGGCTATGGCTACACCTTC. The gene calls are TRBV5-8 and TRBJ1-2; 8 nucleotides agree with TRBD1. This CDR3 spans 13 amino acids. J gave up 4 bases and V 4 bases, and 3 bases lay outside the gene matches. CDR1 is SGHTS, CDR2 YDEGEE, per germline.

The chain joins TRBV5-1 to TRBJ1-1; 7 bases line up with TRBD1. The CDR3 sequence is 14 residues long. Germline V gene data show CDR1 as SGHRS and CDR2 as YFSETQ. V shed 4 bases and J 1 base; nucleotides not matched to a gene: 4. CDR3 protein: CASSVGQPNTEAFF. CDR3 sequence (DNA): TGCGCCAGCAGCGTGGGACAGCCGAACACTGAAGCTTTCTTT.

In this sample, this clone turned up many times. The chain links TRBV10-1 to TRBJ2-1, with 10 bases aligning to TRBD2. CDR3 length: 18 residues. V dropped 5 bases and J dropped 0; count of bases not matched to a gene: 10. Germline CDR1 is WNHNN and CDR2 is SYGVQD (reference sequence). CDR3 in amino acids: CASSRGLAGASSYNEQFF. In nucleotides, the CDR3 is TGCGCCAGCAGTAGGGGGCTAGCGGGAGCGAGCTCCTACAATGAGCAGTTCTTC.

The CDR3 DNA reads TGTGCCAGCAGTTTCCAGGGGGCTCCTTTCATCTATGGCTACACCTTC. Its translation: CASSFQGAPFIYGYTF. The rearrangement joins TRBV27 to TRBJ1-2, with 8 bases aligning to TRBD1. V shed 3 bases and J 4 bases; nucleotides not matched to a gene: 10. The CDR3 has 16 residues. Germline loops: CDR1 MNHEY, CDR2 SMNVEV (reference sequence).

The V and J genes are TRBV18 and TRBJ1-2, with 10 bases aligning to TRBD1. The CDR3 runs to 16 residues. Germline values: CDR1 KGHSH, CDR2 LQKENI. The junction had 10 bases not matched to a gene; V was cut back by 6 bases and J by 3 bases. CDR3 sequence (DNA): TGTGCCAGCTCTCCGGGACAGGGGCGAACCTACTATGGCTACACCTTC. Encoded protein: CASSPGQGRTYYGYTF.